The sequence of this TCR beta chain was determined in a study of blood T cell repertoires in COVID-19. About the research overall: PBMCs, B-cell-depleted T cells, or T cells provided the cDNA or gDNA that made up the material.

There are 16 residues in the CDR3. The V gene end was trimmed by 6 bases and the J gene end by 5 bases; junction bases not matched to a gene: 15. Looked up from germline, CDR1 is MNHNY and CDR2 is SVGAGI (reference sequence). Authors' processing steps: Reference gene primer amplification gave estimated nucleated cell counts. This table comes from immunoSEQ multiplex PCR, and its TCRdb copy is limited to in-frame clones, with some not included. That table gives V, J and clone size, and the DNA gave D and trimming. In the table there are about 110,000 clones, about four fifths of which are singletons. This clone occurred once.

J is TRBJ1-1 and V is TRBV6-6; 7 nucleotides align to TRBD1. Input material: peripheral blood. The clonotype was recovered from a woman in her seventies with acute or convalescent COVID-19. The CDR3 spells CASSPRQGESGTEAFF. In DNA, the CDR3 is TGTGCCAGCAGCCCTCGACAGGGAGAGTCGGGGACTGAAGCTTTCTTT.